The present T cell receptor beta chain was sequenced within a study of T-cell memory formation after mild COVID-19. With constant-segment primers, 5'RACE yielded cDNA libraries of TCR alpha and TCR beta that carried sample barcodes and UMIs. TCRdb processed the 5' RACE reads anew with MiXCR; each CDR3 protein has one entry. This sample has tens of thousands of distinct CDR3 sequences; 10% to 15% occur once, and the top ten carry less than 45%. With V trimmed by 5 bases and J by 6 bases, 4 bases remained unmatched. CDR3 length equals 13 residues. The germline gives CDR1 SGHNT, CDR2 YYREEE (reference sequence). Comment on this clonotype: Its target is unknown.

The study's findings and limits: Clones contracting over day 15 to 85 were CD4/CD8 balanced, with later expanders leaning CD4+.

The V gene is TRBV5-4, the J gene TRBJ2-2; 7 bases fit TRBD2. The source of this sequence is a young man who had mild COVID-19 (a few samples of this study predate the infection). Cell type and time point are not known. Specimen: PBMCs or a T cell subset sorted from them (not recorded which). The CDR3 spells CASSFGGSGELFF. DNA of the CDR3: TGTGCCAGCAGTTTCGGGGGGTCCGGGGAGCTGTTTTTT.